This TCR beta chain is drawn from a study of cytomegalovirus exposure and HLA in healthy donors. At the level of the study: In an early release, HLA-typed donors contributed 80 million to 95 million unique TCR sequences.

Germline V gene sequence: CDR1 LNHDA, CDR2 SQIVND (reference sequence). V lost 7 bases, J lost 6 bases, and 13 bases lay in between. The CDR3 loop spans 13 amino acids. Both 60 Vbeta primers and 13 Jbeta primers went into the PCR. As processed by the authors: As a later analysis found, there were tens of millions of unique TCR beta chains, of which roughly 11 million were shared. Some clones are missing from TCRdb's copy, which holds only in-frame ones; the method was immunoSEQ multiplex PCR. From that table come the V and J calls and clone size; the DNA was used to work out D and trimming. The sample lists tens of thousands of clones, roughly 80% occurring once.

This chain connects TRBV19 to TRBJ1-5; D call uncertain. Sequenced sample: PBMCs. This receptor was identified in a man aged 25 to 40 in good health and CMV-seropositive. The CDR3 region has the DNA TGTGCCAGTACCGACTCGGTCCCTCAGCCCCAGCATTTT. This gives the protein CASTDSVPQPQHF.